This TCR beta chain is drawn from a study of CD8+CD57+ T cells in acquired aplastic anemia. Study-wide background: Mean yield of DNA from sorted CD4+ and CD8+ cells was about 3.2 ug. Study-level points and caveats: Fewer than 30 shared CD8+ CDR3s appeared highly expressed within patients' immunodominant clones. A significant difference in CD8+ Simpson's diversity between patients and controls was not found.

CDR3 and TCR beta VDJ profiling relied on a genomic DNA template. One entry per CDR3 protein results from TCRdb running MiXCR on the reads. Of 150,000 to 200,000 distinct CDR3 sequences in the sample, less than 60% are singletons; the top ten hold around 1.1%. Selection for sequencing was limited to patients who had shown CD8+CD57+ cell expansion by flow cytometry. No therapy had been given to the patients at the time of blood sampling. This clonotype was observed many times. Its antigen is unidentified. Trimming took off 3 bases at V and 2 bases at J, with 16 bases between the two ends. The CDR3 is 16 amino acids. Germline-derived CDR1 and CDR2 are SGHRS and YFSETQ.

The sequenced sample consisted of sorted CD4+, CD8+, or CD8+CD57+ T cells (not recorded which) from PBMCs. The clonotype comes from a human donor with aplastic anemia. The chain couples TRBV5-1 to TRBJ2-3; perhaps TRBD1 as D (6 bases). In DNA form, the CDR3 reads TGCGCCAGCAGCTCAGGGACACCGCTGGCCACAGATACGCAGTATTTT. This sequence encodes CASSSGTPLATDTQYF.